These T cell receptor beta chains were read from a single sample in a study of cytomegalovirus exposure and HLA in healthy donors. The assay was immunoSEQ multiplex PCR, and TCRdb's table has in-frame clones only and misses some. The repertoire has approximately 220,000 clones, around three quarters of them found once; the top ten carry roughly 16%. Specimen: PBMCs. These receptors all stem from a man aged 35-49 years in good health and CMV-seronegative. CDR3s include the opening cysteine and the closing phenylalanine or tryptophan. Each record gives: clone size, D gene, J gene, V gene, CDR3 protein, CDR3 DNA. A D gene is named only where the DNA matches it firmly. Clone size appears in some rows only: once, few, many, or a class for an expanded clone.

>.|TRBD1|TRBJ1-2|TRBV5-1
CASTNQGANYGYTF
TGCGCCAGCACCAACCAGGGGGCTAACTATGGCTACACCTTC
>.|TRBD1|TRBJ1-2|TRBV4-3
CASSQADRPAGYGYTF
TGCGCCAGCAGCCAAGCGGACAGGCCAGCAGGCTATGGCTACACCTTC
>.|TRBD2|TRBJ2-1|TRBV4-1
CASSQGLAGGHSYNEQFF
TGCGCCAGCAGCCAAGGTCTAGCGGGAGGCCACTCCTACAATGAGCAGTTCTTC
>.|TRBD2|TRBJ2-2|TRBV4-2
CASSQARLAGGGNTGELFF
TGTGCCAGCAGCCAAGCAAGACTAGCGGGAGGGGGGAACACCGGGGAGCTGTTTTTT
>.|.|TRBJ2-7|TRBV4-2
CASSQDQGNSYEQYF
TGTGCCAGCAGCCAAGACCAGGGGAACTCCTACGAGCAGTACTTC
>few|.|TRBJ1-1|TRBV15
CATSRVLGRALTEAFF
TGTGCCACCAGCAGAGTACTCGGCAGAGCGTTGACTGAAGCTTTCTTT
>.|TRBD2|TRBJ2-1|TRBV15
CATSRAGLASDEQFF
TGTGCCACCAGCAGAGCAGGACTAGCGAGCGATGAGCAGTTCTTC
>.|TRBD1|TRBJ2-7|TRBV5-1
CASSYRDRVYEQYF
TGCGCCAGCAGCTACCGGGACAGGGTCTACGAGCAGTACTTC
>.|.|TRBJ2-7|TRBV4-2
CASSQVASPSFYEQYF
TGTGCCAGCAGCCAAGTAGCCTCCCCCTCCTTTTACGAGCAGTACTTC
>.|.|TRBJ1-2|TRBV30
CACTGCTNVGYTF
TGTGCCTGTACGGGATGTACAAATGTAGGCTACACCTTC
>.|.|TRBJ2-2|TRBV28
CASMIGGNTGELFF
TGTGCCAGCATGATCGGGGGGAACACCGGGGAGCTGTTTTTT
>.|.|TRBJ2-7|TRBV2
CASNEVTYEQYF
TGTGCCAGCAACGAGGTCACCTACGAGCAGTACTTC
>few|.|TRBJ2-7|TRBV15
CATSRDRSGYEQYF
TGTGCCACCAGCAGAGATCGTTCAGGCTACGAGCAGTACTTC